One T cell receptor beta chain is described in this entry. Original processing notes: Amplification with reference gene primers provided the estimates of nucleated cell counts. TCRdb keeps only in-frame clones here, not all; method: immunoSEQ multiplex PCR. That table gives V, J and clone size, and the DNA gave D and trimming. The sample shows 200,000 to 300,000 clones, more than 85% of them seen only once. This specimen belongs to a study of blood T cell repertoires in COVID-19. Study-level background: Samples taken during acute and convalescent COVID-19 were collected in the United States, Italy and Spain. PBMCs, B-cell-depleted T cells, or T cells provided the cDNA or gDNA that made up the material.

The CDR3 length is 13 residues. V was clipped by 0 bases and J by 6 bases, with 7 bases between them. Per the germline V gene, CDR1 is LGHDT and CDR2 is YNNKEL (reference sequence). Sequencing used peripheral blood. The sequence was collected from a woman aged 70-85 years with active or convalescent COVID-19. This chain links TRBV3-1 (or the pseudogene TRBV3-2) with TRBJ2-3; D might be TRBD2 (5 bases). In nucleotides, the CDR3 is TGTGCCAGCAGCCAAGACCCGGGGGATACGCAGTATTTT. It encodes CASSQDPGDTQYF.